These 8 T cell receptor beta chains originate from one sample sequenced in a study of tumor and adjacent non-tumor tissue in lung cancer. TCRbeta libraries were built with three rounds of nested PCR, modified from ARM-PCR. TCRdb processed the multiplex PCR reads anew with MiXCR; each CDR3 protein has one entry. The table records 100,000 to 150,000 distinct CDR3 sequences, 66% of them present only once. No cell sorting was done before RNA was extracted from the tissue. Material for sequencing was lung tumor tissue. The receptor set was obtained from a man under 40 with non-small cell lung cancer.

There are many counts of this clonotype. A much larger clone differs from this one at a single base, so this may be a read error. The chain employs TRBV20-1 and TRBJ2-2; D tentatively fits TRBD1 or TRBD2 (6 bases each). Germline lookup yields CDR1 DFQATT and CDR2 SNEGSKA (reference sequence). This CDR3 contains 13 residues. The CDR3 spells CSASPGGTGELLF. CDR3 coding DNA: TGCAGTGCTAGTCCCGGGGGCACCGGGGAGCTGTTGTTT.

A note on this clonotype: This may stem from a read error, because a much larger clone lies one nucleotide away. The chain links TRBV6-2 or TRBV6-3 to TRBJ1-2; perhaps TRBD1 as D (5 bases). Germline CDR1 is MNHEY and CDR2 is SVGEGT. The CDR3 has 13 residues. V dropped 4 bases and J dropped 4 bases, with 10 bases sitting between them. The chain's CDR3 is CASSCLGGYGYTF. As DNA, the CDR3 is TGTGCCAGCAGTTGCCTCGGGGGCTATGGCTACACCTTC.

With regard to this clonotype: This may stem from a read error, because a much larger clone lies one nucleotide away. CDR3 sequence (DNA): TGCGCCAGCAGCCATGAGGGAGGGGCGGGGGAAAATCAGCCCCAGCATTTT. Translation: CASSHEGGAGENQPQHF. This sequence joins TRBV4-1 and TRBJ1-5; D is possibly TRBD1 (5 bases). The germline V gene has CDR1 MGHRA and CDR2 YSYEKL. Trimming removed 3 bases from V and 4 bases from J, with 19 bases in between. The CDR3 sequence is 17 residues long.

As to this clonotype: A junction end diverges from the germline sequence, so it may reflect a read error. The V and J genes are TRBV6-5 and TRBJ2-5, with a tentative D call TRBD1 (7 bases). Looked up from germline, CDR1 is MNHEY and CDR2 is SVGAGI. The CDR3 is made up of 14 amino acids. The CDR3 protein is CVSSLGGRGDTQYF. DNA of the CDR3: TGTGTCAGCAGTCTGGGCGGCAGGGGGGATACCCAGTACTTC.

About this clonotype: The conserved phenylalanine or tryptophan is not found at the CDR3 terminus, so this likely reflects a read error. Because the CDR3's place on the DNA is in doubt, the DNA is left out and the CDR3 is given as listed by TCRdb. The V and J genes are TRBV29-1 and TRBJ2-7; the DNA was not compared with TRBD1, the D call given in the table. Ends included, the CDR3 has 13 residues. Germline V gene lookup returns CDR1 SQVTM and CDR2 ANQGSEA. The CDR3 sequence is CSVDGAVPGEHYL.

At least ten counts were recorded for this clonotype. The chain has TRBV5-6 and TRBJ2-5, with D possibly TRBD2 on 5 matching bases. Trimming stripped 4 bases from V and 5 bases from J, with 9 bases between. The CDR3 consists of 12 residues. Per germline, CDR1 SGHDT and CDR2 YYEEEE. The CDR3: CASSGGWETQYF. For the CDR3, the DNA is TGTGCCAGCAGCGGAGGTTGGGAGACCCAGTACTTC.

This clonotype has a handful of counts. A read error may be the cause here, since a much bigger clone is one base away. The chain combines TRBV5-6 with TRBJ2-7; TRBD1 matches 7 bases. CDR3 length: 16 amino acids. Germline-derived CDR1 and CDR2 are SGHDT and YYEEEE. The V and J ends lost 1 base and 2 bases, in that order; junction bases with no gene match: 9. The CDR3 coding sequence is TGTGCCAGCAGCTTGTCATTTGGACAGGCTACCTACGAGCAGTACTTC. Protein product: CASSLSFGQATYEQYF. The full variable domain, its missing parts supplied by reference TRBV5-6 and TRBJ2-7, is DAGVTQSPTHLIKTRGQQVTLRCSPKSGHDTVSWYQQALGQGPQFIFQYYEEEERQRGNFPDRFSGHQFPNYSSELNVNALLLGDSALYLCASSLSFGQATYEQYFGPGTRLTVT.

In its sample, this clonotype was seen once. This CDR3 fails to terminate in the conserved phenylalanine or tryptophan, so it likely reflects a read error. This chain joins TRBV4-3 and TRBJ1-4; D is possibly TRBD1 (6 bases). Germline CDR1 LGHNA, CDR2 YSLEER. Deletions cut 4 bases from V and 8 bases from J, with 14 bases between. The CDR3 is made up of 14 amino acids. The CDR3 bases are TGCGCCAGCAGCCGAGTTTCCGGGACAGAAAAACTGTTTATA. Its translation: CASSRVSGTEKLFI.